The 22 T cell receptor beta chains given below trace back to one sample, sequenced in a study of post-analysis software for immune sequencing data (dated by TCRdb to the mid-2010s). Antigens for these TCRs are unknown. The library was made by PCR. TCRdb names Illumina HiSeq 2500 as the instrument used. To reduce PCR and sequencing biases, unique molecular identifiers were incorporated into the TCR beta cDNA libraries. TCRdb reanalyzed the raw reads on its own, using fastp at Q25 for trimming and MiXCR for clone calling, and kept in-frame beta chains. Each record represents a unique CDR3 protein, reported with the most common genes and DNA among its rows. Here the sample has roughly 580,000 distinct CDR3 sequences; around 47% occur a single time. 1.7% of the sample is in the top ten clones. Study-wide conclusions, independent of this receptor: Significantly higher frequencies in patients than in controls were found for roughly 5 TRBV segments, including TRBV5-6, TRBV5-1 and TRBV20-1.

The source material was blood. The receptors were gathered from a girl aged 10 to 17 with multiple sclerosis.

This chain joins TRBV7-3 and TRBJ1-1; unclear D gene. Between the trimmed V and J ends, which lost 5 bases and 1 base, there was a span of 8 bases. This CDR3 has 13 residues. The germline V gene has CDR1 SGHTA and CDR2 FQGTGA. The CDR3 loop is CASSPLPNTEAFF. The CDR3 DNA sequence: TGTGCCAGCAGCCCTTTACCGAACACTGAAGCTTTCTTT. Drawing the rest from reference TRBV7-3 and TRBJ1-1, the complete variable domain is GAGVSQTPSNKVTEKGKYVELRCDPISGHTALYWYRQSLGQGPEFLIYFQGTGAADDSGLPNDRFFAVRPEGSVSTLKIQRTERGDSAVYLCASSPLPNTEAFFGQGTRLTVV.

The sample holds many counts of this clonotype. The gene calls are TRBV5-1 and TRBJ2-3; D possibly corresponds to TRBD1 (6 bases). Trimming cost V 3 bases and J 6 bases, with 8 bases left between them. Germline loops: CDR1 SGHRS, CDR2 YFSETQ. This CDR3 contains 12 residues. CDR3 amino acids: CASSSDRDTQYF. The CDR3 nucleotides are TGCGCCAGCAGCTCTGACAGGGATACGCAGTATTTT.

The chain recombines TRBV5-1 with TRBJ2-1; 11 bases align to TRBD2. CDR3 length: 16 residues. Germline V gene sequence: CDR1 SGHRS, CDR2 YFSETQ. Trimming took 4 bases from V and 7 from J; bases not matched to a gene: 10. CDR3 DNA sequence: TGCGCCAGCAGCCCCCATAGCGGGAGGGCTTTGAATGAGCAGTTCTTC. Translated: CASSPHSGRALNEQFF.

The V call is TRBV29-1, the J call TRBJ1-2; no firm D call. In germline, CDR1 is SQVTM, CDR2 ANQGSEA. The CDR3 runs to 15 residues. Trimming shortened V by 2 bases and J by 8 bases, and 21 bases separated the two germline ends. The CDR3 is CSVESSGRAWEGYTF. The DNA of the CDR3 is TGCAGCGTTGAATCGTCCGGTAGGGCCTGGGAAGGCTACACCTTC. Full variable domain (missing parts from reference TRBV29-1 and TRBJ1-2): SAVISQKPSRDICQRGTSLTIQCQVDSQVTMMFWYRQQPGQSLTLIATANQGSEATYESGFVIDKFPISRPNLTFSTLTVSNMSPEDSSIYLCSVESSGRAWEGYTFGSGTRLTVV.

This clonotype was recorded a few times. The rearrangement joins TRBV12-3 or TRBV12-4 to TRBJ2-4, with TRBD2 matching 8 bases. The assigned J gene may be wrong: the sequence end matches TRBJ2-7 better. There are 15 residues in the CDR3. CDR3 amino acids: CASSLTSGSGYEQYF. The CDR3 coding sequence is TGTGCCAGCAGCCTAACTAGCGGAAGTGGATACGAGCAGTACTTC.

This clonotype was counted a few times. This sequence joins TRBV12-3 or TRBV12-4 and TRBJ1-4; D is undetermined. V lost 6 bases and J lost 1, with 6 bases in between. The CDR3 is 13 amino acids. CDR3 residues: CASSLVTNEKLFF. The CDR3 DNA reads TGTGCCAGCAGCCTCGTAACTAATGAAAAACTGTTTTTT.

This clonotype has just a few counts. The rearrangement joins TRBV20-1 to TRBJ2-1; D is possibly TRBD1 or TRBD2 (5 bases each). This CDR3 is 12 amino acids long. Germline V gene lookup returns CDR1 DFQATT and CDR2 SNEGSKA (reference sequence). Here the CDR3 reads CSAGTEVNEQFF. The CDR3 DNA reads TGCAGCGCCGGGACCGAAGTCAATGAGCAGTTCTTC.

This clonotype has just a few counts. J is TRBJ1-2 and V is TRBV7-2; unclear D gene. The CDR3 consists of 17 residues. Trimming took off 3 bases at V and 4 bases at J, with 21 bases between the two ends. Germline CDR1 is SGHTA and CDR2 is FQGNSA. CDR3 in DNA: TGTGCCAGCAGCTTTCCCCCGGGCTCCGGAACGACCTATGGCTACACCTTC. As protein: CASSFPPGSGTTYGYTF.

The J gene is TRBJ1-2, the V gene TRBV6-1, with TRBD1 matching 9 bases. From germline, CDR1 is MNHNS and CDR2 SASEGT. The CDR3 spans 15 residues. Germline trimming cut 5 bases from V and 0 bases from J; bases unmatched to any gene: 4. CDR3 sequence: CASSNRGRTNYGYTF. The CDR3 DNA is TGTGCCAGCAGTAACAGGGGGCGGACTAACTATGGCTACACCTTC.

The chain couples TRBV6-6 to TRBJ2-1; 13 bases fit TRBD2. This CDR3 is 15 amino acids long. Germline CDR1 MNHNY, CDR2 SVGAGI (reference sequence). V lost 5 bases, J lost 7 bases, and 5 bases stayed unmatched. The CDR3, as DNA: TGTGCCAGCAGTACGGGACTAGCGGGGTCGAATGAGCAGTTCTTC. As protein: CASSTGLAGSNEQFF.

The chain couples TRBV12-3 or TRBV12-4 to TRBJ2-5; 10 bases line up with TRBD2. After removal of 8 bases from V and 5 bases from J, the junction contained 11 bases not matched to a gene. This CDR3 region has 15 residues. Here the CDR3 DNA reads TGTGCCAGCCATTGGAGCGGGAGGGCCGGGGAGACCCAGTACTTC. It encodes CASHWSGRAGETQYF.

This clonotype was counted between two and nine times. CDR3 nucleotide sequence: TGCAGCGTTTTGTCGGTTTACGGGGCAGATACGCAGTATTTT. It yields the protein CSVLSVYGADTQYF. V usage is TRBV29-1 and J usage is TRBJ2-3; D possibly corresponds to TRBD2 (5 bases). V was pared by 5 bases and J by 4 bases, with 16 bases between. Germline loops: CDR1 SQVTM, CDR2 ANQGSEA. The CDR3 sequence is 14 residues long.

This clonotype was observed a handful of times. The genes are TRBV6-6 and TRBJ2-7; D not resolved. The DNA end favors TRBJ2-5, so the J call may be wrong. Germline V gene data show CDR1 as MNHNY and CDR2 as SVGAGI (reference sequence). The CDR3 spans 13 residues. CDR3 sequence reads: CASSYSKLETQYF. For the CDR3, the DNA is TGTGCCAGCAGTTACTCGAAGCTTGAGACCCAGTACTTC.

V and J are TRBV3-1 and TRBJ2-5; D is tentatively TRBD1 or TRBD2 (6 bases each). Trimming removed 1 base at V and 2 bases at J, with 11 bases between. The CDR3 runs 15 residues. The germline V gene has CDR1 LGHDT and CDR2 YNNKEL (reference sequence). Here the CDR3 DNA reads TGTGCCAGCAGCCAAGGGGGGCGGGATCAAGAGACCCAGTACTTC. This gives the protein CASSQGGRDQETQYF.

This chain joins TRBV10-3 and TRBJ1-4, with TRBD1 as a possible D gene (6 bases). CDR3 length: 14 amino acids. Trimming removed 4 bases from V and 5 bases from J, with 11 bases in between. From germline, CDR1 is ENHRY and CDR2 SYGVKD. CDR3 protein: CAISGTGKNEKLFF. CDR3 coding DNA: TGTGCCATCAGTGGAACAGGGAAGAATGAAAAACTGTTTTTT.

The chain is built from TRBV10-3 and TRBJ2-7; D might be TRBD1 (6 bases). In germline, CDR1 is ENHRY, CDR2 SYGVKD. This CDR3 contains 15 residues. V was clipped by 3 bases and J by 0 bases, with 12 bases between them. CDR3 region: CAISDKGVGSYEQYF. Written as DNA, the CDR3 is TGTGCCATCAGTGATAAGGGGGTAGGCTCCTACGAGCAGTACTTC.

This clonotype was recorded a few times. The CDR3 sequence is CASSLGQGPLSYEQYF. Written as DNA, the CDR3 is TGCGCCAGCAGCTTGGGACAGGGCCCTCTCTCCTACGAGCAGTACTTC. The rearrangement uses TRBV5-1 and TRBJ2-7; 7 positions match TRBD1. This CDR3 comprises 16 residues. Looked up from germline, CDR1 is SGHRS and CDR2 is YFSETQ. Trimming cost V 0 bases and J 0 bases; bases outside gene matches: 6.

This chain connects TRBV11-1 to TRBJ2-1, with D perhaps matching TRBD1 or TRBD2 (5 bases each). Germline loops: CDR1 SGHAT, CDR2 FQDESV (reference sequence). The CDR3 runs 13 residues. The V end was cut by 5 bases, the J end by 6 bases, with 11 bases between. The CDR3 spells CASSPPGRNEQFF. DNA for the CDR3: TGTGCCAGCAGCCCCCCGGGACGCAATGAGCAGTTCTTC.

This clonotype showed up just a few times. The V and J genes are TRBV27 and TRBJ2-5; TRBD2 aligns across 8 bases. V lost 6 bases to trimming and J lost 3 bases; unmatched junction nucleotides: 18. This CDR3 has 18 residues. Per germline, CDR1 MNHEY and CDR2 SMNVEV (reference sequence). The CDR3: CASSPFVPGTRNKETQYF. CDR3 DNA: TGTGCCAGCAGCCCCTTCGTCCCGGGGACTAGGAATAAAGAGACCCAGTACTTC.

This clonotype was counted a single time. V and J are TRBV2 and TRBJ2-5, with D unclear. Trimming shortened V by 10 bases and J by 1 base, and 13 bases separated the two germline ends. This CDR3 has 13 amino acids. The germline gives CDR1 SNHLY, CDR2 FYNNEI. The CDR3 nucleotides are TGTGCCATGAAGGTAGCCGCCCAAGAGACCCAGTACTTC. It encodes CAMKVAAQETQYF.

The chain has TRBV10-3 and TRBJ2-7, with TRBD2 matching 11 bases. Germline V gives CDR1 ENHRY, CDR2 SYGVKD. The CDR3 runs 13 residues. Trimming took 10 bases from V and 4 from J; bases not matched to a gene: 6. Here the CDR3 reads CATGLAGGYEQYF. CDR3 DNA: TGTGCCACCGGGCTAGCGGGAGGTTACGAGCAGTACTTC.

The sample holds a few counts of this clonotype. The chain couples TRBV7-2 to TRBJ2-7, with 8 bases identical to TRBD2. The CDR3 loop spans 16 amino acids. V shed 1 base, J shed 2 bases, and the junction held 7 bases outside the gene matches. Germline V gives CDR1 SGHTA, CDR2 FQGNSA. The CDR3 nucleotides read TGTGCCAGCAGCTTAGTTCGGCGGGGGGAGACCTACGAGCAGTACTTC. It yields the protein CASSLVRRGETYEQYF.